This record looks at one T cell receptor beta chain sequence and its context. Other DNA sequences in this specimen translate into the identical CDR3. CDR1 and CDR2 from the germline V gene are SGHTA and FQGNSA. V shed 2 bases and J shed 3 bases, with 20 bases lying between them. This CDR3 contains 17 residues. The sample originates from a study of blood T cell repertoires in COVID-19. Study-level background: COVID-19 samples, acute and convalescent, were from the United States, Italy and Spain. Nucleic acid was either cDNA or gDNA, and it came from T cells, B-cell-depleted T cells, or PBMCs.

In the study's own analysis: Amplification from reference gene primers served as the basis for estimated nucleated cell counts. Generated by immunoSEQ multiplex PCR, the TCRdb table keeps only in-frame clones and is missing some. The V and J calls and clone size were taken over from that table, and D and trimming were inferred from the DNA. The table includes 200,000 to 250,000 clones, 85% to 90% detected once. The sequenced sample consisted of peripheral blood. This chain connects TRBV7-2 to TRBJ2-7; possible D gene TRBD1, 7 bases. This receptor was identified in a man aged 50 to 60 with acute or convalescent COVID-19. In DNA form, the CDR3 reads TGTGCCAGCAGCTTAAGGGGCGGGACAGAAAAACTCTACGAGCAGTACTTC. This codes for CASSLRGGTEKLYEQYF.